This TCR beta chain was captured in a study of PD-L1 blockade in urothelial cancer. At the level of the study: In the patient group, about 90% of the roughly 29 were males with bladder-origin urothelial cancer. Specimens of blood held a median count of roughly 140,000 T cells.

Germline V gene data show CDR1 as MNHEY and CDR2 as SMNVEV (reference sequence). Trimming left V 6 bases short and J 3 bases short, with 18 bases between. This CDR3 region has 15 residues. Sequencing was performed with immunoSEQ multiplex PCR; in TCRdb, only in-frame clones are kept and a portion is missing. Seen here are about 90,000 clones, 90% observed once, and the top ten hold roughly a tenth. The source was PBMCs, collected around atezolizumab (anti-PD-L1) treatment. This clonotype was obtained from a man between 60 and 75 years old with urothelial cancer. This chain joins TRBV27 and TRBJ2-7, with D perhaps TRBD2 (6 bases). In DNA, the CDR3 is TGTGCCAGCAGCGGGGGATCCAGGGTGGGCTACGAGCAGTACTTC. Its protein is CASSGGSRVGYEQYF.